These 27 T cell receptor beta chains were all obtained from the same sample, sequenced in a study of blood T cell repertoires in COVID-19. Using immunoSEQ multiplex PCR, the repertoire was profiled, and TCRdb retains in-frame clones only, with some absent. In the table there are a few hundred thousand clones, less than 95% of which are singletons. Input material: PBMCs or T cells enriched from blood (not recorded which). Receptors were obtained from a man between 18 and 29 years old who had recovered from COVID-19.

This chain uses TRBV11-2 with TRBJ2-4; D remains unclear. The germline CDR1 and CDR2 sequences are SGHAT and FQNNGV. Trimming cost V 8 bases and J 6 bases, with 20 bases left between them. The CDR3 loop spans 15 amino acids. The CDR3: CASGPSSGIGNIQYF. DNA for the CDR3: TGTGCCAGCGGGCCCTCCAGTGGAATTGGAAACATTCAGTACTTC.

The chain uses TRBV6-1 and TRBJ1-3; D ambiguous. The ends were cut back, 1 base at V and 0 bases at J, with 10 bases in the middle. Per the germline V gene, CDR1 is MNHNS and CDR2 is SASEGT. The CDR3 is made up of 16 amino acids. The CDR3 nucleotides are TGTGCCAGCAGTGAAGTGTTGGCAATCTCTGGAAACACCATATATTTT. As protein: CASSEVLAISGNTIYF.

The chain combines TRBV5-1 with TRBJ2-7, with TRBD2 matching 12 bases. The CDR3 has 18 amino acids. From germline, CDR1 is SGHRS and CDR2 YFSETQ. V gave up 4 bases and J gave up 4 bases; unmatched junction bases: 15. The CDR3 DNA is TGCGCCAGCAGCGATATTCTAGCGGGAGGGCCCCCGGGGTACGAGCAGTACTTC. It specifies CASSDILAGGPPGYEQYF.

The CDR3 nucleotides read TGTGCCAGCTCACCGATTGGACAGGGGACGTACGAGCAGTACTTC. Residues: CASSPIGQGTYEQYF. The chain recombines TRBV18 with TRBJ2-7, with 9 bases lining up with TRBD1. The CDR3 runs to 15 residues. CDR1 is KGHSH, CDR2 LQKENI, per germline. The V gene end was trimmed by 3 bases and the J gene end by 4 bases; junction bases not matched to a gene: 7.

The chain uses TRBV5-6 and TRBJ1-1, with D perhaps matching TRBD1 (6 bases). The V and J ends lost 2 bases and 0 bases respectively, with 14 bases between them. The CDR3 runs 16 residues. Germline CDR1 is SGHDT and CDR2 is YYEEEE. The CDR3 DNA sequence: TGTGCCAGCAGCTTCCCCGGGACAAGCTTGAACACTGAAGCTTTCTTT. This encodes CASSFPGTSLNTEAFF.

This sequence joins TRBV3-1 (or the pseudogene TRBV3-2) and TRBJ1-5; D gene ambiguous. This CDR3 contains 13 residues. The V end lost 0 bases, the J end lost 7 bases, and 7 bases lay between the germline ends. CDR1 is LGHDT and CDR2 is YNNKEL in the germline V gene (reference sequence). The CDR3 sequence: CASSQDIVQPQHF. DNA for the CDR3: TGTGCCAGCAGCCAAGATATCGTCCAGCCCCAGCATTTT.

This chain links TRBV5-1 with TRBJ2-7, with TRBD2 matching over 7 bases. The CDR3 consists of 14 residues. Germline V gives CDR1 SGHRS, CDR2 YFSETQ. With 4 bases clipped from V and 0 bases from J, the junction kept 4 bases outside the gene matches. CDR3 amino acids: CASSNLAASYEQYF. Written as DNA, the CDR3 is TGCGCCAGCAGCAACCTAGCGGCCTCCTACGAGCAGTACTTC.

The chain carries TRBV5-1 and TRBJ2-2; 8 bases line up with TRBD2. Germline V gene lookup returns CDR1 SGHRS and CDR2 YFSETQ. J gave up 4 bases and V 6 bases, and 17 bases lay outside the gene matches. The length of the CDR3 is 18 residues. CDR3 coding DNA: TGCGCCAGCAAAGAGGGCGGGAGGTCCGCTAGTGGCACCGGGGAGCTGTTTTTT. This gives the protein CASKEGGRSASGTGELFF.

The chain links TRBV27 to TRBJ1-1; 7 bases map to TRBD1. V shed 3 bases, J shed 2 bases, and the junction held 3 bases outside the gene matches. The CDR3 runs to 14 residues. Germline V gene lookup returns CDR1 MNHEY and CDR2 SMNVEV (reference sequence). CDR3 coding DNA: TGTGCCAGCAGTTTCACAGGGGATAACACTGAAGCTTTCTTT. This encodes CASSFTGDNTEAFF.

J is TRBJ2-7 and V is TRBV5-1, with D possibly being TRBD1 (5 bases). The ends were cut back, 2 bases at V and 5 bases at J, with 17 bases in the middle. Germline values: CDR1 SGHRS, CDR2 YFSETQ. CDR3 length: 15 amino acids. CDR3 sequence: CASSFVKGPRDEQYF. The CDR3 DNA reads TGCGCCAGCAGCTTCGTTAAGGGCCCCAGGGACGAGCAGTACTTC.

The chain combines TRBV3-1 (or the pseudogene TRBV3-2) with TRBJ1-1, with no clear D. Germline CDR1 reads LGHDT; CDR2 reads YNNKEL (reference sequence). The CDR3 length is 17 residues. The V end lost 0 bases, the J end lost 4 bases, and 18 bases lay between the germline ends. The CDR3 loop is CASSQDLVWHEGTEAFF. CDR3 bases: TGTGCCAGCAGCCAAGATCTAGTATGGCATGAGGGCACTGAAGCTTTCTTT.

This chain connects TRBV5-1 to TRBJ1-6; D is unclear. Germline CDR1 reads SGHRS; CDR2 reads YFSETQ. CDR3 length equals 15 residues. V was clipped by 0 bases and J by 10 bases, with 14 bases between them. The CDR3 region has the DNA TGCGCCAGCAGCTTGGGGGGAGATATCGGGTCACCCCTCCACTTT. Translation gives CASSLGGDIGSPLHF.

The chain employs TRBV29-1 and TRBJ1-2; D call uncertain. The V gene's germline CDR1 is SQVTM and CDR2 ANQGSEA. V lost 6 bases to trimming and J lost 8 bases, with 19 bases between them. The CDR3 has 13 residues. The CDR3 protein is CSVYTPNKEGYTF. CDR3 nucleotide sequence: TGCAGCGTCTATACCCCTAATAAAGAAGGCTACACCTTC. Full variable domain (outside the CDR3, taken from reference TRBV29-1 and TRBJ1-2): SAVISQKPSRDICQRGTSLTIQCQVDSQVTMMFWYRQQPGQSLTLIATANQGSEATYESGFVIDKFPISRPNLTFSTLTVSNMSPEDSSIYLCSVYTPNKEGYTFGSGTRLTVV.

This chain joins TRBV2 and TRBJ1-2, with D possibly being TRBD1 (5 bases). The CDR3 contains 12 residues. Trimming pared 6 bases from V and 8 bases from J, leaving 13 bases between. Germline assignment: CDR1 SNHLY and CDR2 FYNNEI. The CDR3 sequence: CASSDRLGGYTF. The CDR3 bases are TGTGCCAGCAGCGACAGACTGGGCGGCTACACCTTC.

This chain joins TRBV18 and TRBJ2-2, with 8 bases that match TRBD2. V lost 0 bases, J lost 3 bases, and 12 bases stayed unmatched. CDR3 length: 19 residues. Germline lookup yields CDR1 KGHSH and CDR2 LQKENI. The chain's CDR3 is CASSPPSPGGSSHTGELFF. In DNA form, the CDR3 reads TGTGCCAGCTCACCACCATCCCCGGGAGGGAGCTCCCACACCGGGGAGCTGTTTTTT.

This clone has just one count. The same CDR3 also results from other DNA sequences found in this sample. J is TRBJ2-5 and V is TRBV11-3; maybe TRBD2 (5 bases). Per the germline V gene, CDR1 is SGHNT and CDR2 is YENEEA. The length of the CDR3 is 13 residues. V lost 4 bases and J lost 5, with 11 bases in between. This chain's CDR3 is CASSSGVRETQYF. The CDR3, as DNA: TGTGCCAGCAGCTCCGGGGTCCGGGAGACCCAGTACTTC. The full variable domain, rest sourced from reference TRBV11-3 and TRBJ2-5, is EAGVVQSPRYKIIEKKQPVAFWCNPISGHNTLYWYLQNLGQGPELLIRYENEEAVDDSQLPKDRFSAERLKGVDSTLKIQPAELGDSAVYLCASSSGVRETQYFGPGTRLLVL.

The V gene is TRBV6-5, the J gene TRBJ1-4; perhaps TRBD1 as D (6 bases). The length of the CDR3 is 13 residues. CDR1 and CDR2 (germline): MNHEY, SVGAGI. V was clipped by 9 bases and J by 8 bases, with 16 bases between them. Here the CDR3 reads CASRGSFREKLFF. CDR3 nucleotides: TGTGCCAGTAGGGGGAGTTTCCGGGAAAAACTGTTTTTT.

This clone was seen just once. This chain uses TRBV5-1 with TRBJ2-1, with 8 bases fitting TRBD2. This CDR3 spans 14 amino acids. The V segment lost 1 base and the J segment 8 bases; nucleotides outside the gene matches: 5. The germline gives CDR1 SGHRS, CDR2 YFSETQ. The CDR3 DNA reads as TGCGCCAGCAGCTTGCGGGGGGGCGTGGATGAGCAGTTCTTC. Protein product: CASSLRGGVDEQFF.

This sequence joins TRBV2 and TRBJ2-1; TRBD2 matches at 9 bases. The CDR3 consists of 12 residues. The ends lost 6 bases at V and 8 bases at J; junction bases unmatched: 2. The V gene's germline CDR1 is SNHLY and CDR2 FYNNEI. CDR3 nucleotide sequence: TGTGCCAGCAGGGCGGGGGGGGATGAGCAGTTCTTC. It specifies CASRAGGDEQFF. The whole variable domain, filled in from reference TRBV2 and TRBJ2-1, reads EPEVTQTPSHQVTQMGQEVILRCVPISNHLYFYWYRQILGQKVEFLVSFYNNEISEKSEIFDDQFSVERPDGSNFTLKIRSTKLEDSAMYFCASRAGGDEQFFGPGTRLTVL.

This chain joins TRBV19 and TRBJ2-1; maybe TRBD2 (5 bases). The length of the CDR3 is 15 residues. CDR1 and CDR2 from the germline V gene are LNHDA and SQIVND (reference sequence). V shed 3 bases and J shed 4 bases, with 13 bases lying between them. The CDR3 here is CASSITVGGYNEQFF. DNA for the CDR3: TGTGCCAGTAGTATCACTGTCGGAGGTTACAATGAGCAGTTCTTC.

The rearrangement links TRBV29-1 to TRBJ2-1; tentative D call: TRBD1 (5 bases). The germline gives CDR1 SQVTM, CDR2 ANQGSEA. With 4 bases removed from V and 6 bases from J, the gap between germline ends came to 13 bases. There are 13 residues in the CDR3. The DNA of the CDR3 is TGCAGCGTTGGGGGCTCAGCCCTCAATGAGCAGTTCTTC. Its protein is CSVGGSALNEQFF.

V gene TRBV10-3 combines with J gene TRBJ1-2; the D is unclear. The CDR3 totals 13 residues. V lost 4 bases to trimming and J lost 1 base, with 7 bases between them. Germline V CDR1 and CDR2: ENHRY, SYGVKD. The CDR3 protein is CAISGGSNYGYTF. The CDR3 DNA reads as TGTGCCATCAGTGGTGGCAGTAACTATGGCTACACCTTC.

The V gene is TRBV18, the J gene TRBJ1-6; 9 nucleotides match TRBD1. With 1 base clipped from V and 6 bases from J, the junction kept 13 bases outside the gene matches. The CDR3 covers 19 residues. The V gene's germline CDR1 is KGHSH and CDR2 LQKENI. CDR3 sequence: CASSPRVRDRERRNSPLHF. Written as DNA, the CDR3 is TGTGCCAGCTCACCACGCGTTAGGGACAGGGAGAGGCGTAATTCACCCCTCCACTTT.

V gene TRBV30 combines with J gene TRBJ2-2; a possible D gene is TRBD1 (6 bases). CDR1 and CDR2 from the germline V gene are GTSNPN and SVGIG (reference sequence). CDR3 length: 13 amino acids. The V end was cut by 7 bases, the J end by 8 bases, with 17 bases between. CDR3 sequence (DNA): TGTGCCTCGATTCCTCAGGGGCTAGGGGAGCTGTTTTTT. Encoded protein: CASIPQGLGELFF.

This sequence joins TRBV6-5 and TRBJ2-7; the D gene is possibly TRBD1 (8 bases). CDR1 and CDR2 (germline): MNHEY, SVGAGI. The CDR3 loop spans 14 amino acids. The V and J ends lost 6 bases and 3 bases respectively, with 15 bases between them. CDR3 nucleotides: TGTGCCAGCAGAACAGGGGGGGATAGCTACGAGCAGTACTTC. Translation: CASRTGGDSYEQYF.

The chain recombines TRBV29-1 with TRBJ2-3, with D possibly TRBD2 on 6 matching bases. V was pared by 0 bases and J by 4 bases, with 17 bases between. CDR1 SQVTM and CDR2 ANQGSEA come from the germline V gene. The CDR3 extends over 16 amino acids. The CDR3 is CSVEDQLAGSPDTQYF. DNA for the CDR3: TGCAGCGTTGAAGATCAACTAGCAGGTTCTCCAGATACGCAGTATTTT.

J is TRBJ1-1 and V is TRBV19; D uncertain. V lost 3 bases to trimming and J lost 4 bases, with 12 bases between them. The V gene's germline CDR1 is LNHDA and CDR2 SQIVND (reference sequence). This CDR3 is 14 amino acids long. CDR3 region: CASSILLGGTEAFF. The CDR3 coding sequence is TGTGCCAGTAGTATTCTTTTGGGAGGCACTGAAGCTTTCTTT.